Each of the 22 T cell receptor beta chains below was sequenced from the same sample in a study of blood T cells in healthy people across ages. A sample-barcoded 5' primer and a J-beta primer mix were used in a second PCR of about 6 to 11 cycles. TCRdb fed the 5' RACE reads into MiXCR, producing one record per CDR3 protein. The sample holds about 1,400,000 distinct CDR3 sequences, roughly 59% seen once. Sequencing was carried out using blood. These receptors originate from a man younger than 35 in good health.

The sample holds a few counts of this clonotype. With a much larger clone just one base away, this may be a read error. The chain is built from TRBV6-4 and TRBJ2-1; D not certain. CDR3 length equals 15 residues. Germline-derived CDR1 and CDR2 are MRHNA and SNTAGT. The CDR3 is CASSDAAGSCNEQFF. In nucleotides, the CDR3 is TGTGCCAGCAGTGACGCGGCAGGCTCCTGCAATGAGCAGTTCTTC.

The chain employs TRBV5-1 and TRBJ1-2; 10 bases match TRBD1. There are 15 residues in the CDR3. From germline, CDR1 is SGHRS and CDR2 YFSETQ. Unmatched junction bases numbered 6, after V lost 4 bases and J lost 3 bases. CDR3 region: CASSPWDRGHYGYTF. The CDR3 nucleotides are TGCGCCAGCAGCCCGTGGGACAGGGGCCACTATGGCTACACCTTC.

The rearrangement uses TRBV5-1 and TRBJ2-5; D not certain. Germline values: CDR1 SGHRS, CDR2 YFSETQ. Deletions cut 0 bases from V and 1 base from J, with 4 bases between. The CDR3 sequence is 13 residues long. CDR3 coding DNA: TGCGCCAGCAGCTTGGACCCCCAAGAGACCCAGTACTTC. This gives the protein CASSLDPQETQYF.

The sample holds a few counts of this clonotype. The chain is built from TRBV28 and TRBJ2-5; 7 bases are a match to TRBD1. V lost 8 bases and J lost 2; bases outside the gene matches: 11. CDR3 length equals 15 residues. Germline V lookup: CDR1 MDHEN, CDR2 SYDVKM. Here the CDR3 reads CASSRPGQSQETQYF. Here the CDR3 DNA reads TGTGCCAGCTCTAGACCGGGACAGTCACAAGAGACCCAGTACTTC.

This clonotype appeared once. The chain employs TRBV6-2 or TRBV6-3 and TRBJ2-4, with a tentative D call TRBD1 (5 bases). The better agreement between TRBJ2-7 and the DNA end casts doubt on the J call. The germline V gene has CDR1 MNHEY and CDR2 SVGEGT. The CDR3 length is 12 residues. DNA of the CDR3: TGTGCCAGCAGTTACACAGGCCGCGAGCAGTACTTC. Translated, it gives CASSYTGREQYF.

This clonotype showed up just a few times. The chain couples TRBV10-3 to TRBJ2-7; 9 bases map to TRBD2. V was clipped by 11 bases and J by 0 bases; unmatched bases: 8. CDR3 length equals 14 residues. The germline CDR1 and CDR2 sequences are ENHRY and SYGVKD. The CDR3 is CASRGGESSYEQYF. CDR3 sequence (DNA): TGTGCCTCGCGGGGGGGGGAGAGCTCCTACGAGCAGTACTTC.

This clonotype was observed a few times. This sequence joins TRBV14 and TRBJ2-1; 7 nucleotides line up with TRBD2. CDR3 length equals 18 residues. The germline V gene encodes CDR1 SGHDN and CDR2 FVKESK. The trim removed 0 bases at V and 7 bases at J, leaving 15 bases unmatched. CDR3: CASSQDTRASGNGNEQFF. In DNA form, the CDR3 reads TGTGCCAGCAGCCAAGACACGCGGGCTAGCGGAAATGGGAATGAGCAGTTCTTC.

This sequence joins TRBV11-2 and TRBJ2-4; 7 bases agree with TRBD1. Trimming at V came to 4 bases and at J to 0 bases, leaving 12 bases not matched to a gene. The germline V gene encodes CDR1 SGHAT and CDR2 FQNNGV. The CDR3 runs 18 residues. The CDR3 loop reads CASSSVRGPNQAKNIQYF. The DNA for the CDR3 is TGTGCCAGCAGCTCCGTAAGGGGGCCGAACCAAGCCAAAAACATTCAGTACTTC.

This clonotype was counted a few times. This chain joins TRBV6-1 and TRBJ2-7; 10 nucleotides line up with TRBD1. The CDR3 covers 13 residues. The V gene end was trimmed by 4 bases and the J gene end by 3 bases; junction bases not matched to a gene: 0. Germline CDR1 MNHNS, CDR2 SASEGT. As DNA, the CDR3 is TGTGCCAGCAGTGGGGACAGGGGCTACGAGCAGTACTTC. Protein product: CASSGDRGYEQYF.

This clonotype has only a few counts. The chain employs TRBV20-1 and TRBJ1-6; D unresolved. Deletions cut 1 base from V and 5 bases from J, with 6 bases between. The germline gives CDR1 DFQATT, CDR2 SNEGSKA (reference sequence). There are 13 residues in the CDR3. CDR3 in DNA: TGCAGTGCTAGAGGGACGGATAATTCACCCCTCCACTTT. It is translated as CSARGTDNSPLHF.

The V gene is TRBV7-9, the J gene TRBJ1-2, with 7 bases fitting TRBD1. The CDR3 loop spans 16 amino acids. The germline gives CDR1 SEHNR, CDR2 FQNEAQ (reference sequence). The V segment lost 4 bases and the J segment 4 bases; nucleotides outside the gene matches: 12. CDR3 sequence: CASSSGQTQPVYGYTF. The CDR3 DNA is TGTGCCAGCAGCTCGGGACAGACCCAGCCCGTCTATGGCTACACCTTC.

The chain has TRBV4-1 and TRBJ1-6; tentative D call: TRBD1 (6 bases). This CDR3 has 17 residues. Germline V gene data show CDR1 as MGHRA and CDR2 as YSYEKL. V lost 2 bases to trimming and J lost 7 bases, with 18 bases between them. The CDR3 here is CASSQPGGTLGNSPLHF. CDR3 nucleotide sequence: TGCGCCAGCAGCCAACCCGGGGGGACATTGGGAAATTCACCCCTCCACTTT.

The chain recombines TRBV15 with TRBJ2-2; D ambiguous. V was cut by 3 bases and J by 4 bases, with 9 bases left in between. The germline V gene encodes CDR1 LNHNV and CDR2 YYDKDF (reference sequence). The CDR3 contains 14 residues. CDR3 sequence: CATSSGHFTGELFF. For the CDR3, the DNA is TGTGCCACCAGCAGTGGTCATTTCACCGGGGAGCTGTTTTTT.

This clonotype has ten or more counts. The chain has TRBV7-8 and TRBJ2-5; possibly TRBD1 or TRBD2 for D (6 bases each). V lost 0 bases and J 1 base, leaving 9 bases between the germline ends. The CDR3 contains 15 residues. The germline CDR1 and CDR2 sequences are SGHVS and FQNEAQ. The CDR3 is CASSLARGAQETQYF. CDR3 bases: TGTGCCAGCAGCTTAGCAAGGGGGGCCCAAGAGACCCAGTACTTC.

The genes are TRBV6-1 and TRBJ2-6, with 11 bases fitting TRBD2. Germline loops: CDR1 MNHNS, CDR2 SASEGT. The junction had 7 bases not matched to a gene; V was cut back by 5 bases and J by 1 base. The CDR3 consists of 18 residues. The CDR3 spells CASSMLAGGFSGANVLTF. For the CDR3, the DNA is TGTGCCAGCAGTATGCTAGCGGGAGGTTTTTCTGGGGCCAACGTCCTGACTTTC.

This chain links TRBV7-2 with TRBJ2-7; D is unresolved. V was clipped by 4 bases and J by 5 bases, with 15 bases between them. Germline values: CDR1 SGHTA, CDR2 FQGNSA. The CDR3 sequence is 14 residues long. CDR3 residues: CASSSLLGQHEQYF. The CDR3 DNA follows: TGTGCCAGCAGCTCGCTTCTGGGCCAACACGAGCAGTACTTC.

V gene TRBV6-2 or TRBV6-3 combines with J gene TRBJ2-1; TRBD2 matches 8 bases. Germline CDR1 is MNHEY and CDR2 is SVGEGT. This CDR3 comprises 16 residues. Trimming at V came to 5 bases and at J to 9 bases, leaving 15 bases not matched to a gene. The CDR3 DNA reads TGTGCCAGCAGTGATCCAGCGGGGGTCACGGCGGGTGAGCAGTTCTTC. This translates into CASSDPAGVTAGEQFF.

The table lists this clonotype with a count of one. Its ends do not fully match the called genes, so a read error is possible. This rearrangement joins TRBV7-9 to TRBJ2-7; D perhaps matches TRBD1 (5 bases). Germline V gene sequence: CDR1 SEHNR, CDR2 FQNEAQ (reference sequence). The CDR3 extends over 14 amino acids. The CDR3 sequence is CASSSSTVAYEQYF. CDR3 DNA sequence: TGCGCCAGCAGCTCATCGACAGTCGCCTACGAGCAGTACTTC.

This clonotype was detected a few times. The chain joins TRBV5-1 to TRBJ2-6; possible D gene TRBD1, 7 bases. Between the trimmed V and J ends, which lost 4 bases and 0 bases, there was a span of 14 bases. Germline V gene sequence: CDR1 SGHRS, CDR2 YFSETQ. The CDR3 sequence is 17 residues long. CDR3 residues: CASSRRDSPSGANVLTF. In DNA form, the CDR3 reads TGCGCCAGCAGCCGGCGGGACAGCCCCTCTGGGGCCAACGTCCTGACTTTC. The complete variable domain, with remaining parts taken from reference TRBV5-1 and TRBJ2-6, reads KAGVTQTPRYLIKTRGQQVTLSCSPISGHRSVSWYQQTPGQGLQFLFEYFSETQRNKGNFPGRFSGRQFSNSRSEMNVSTLELGDSALYLCASSRRDSPSGANVLTFGAGSRLTVL.

The chain combines TRBV29-1 with TRBJ2-1; 10 nucleotides match TRBD2. The germline gives CDR1 SQVTM, CDR2 ANQGSEA. This CDR3 spans 15 amino acids. Germline trimming cut 1 base from V and 8 bases from J; bases unmatched to any gene: 8. This chain's CDR3 is CSVEGTSGFYYEQFF. Here the CDR3 DNA reads TGCAGCGTTGAAGGGACTAGCGGTTTTTACTATGAGCAGTTCTTC.

The chain combines TRBV28 with TRBJ2-1; 12 bases match TRBD2. The junction had 12 bases not matched to a gene; V was cut back by 4 bases and J by 8 bases. Germline V lookup: CDR1 MDHEN, CDR2 SYDVKM. The CDR3 sequence is 17 residues long. CDR3 nucleotide sequence: TGTGCCAGCAGTTCCTTAGCGGGACTAGCGGGCGGCGATGAGCAGTTCTTC. Protein: CASSSLAGLAGGDEQFF.

The rearrangement joins TRBV20-1 to TRBJ2-1; D assignment may be TRBD1 or TRBD2 (6 bases each). The CDR3 covers 14 residues. The germline V gene encodes CDR1 DFQATT and CDR2 SNEGSKA (reference sequence). V was pared by 3 bases and J by 7 bases, with 16 bases between. CDR3 residues: CSASKGGRGNEQFF. The CDR3 DNA follows: TGCAGTGCTAGCAAAGGGGGTCGGGGGAATGAGCAGTTCTTC.